These 27 T cell receptor beta chains came from one sample sequenced in a study of beta chain features in type 1 diabetes. The sequenced template was cDNA made from the entire isolated RNA. Libraries were prepared by immunoSEQ multiplex PCR; TCRdb keeps only in-frame clonotypes and omits some of them. Among some 240,000 clones, 11% were seen once, and the ten largest hold 1% to 1.5%. Material: central memory CD4+ T cells from blood. Receptors were obtained from a man younger than 30 in good health.

This clone has only a few counts. V and J are TRBV10-3 and TRBJ2-7; D is ambiguous. The CDR3 covers 12 residues. V gave up 10 bases and J gave up 0 bases, with 10 bases separating them. Germline CDR1 is ENHRY and CDR2 is SYGVKD. In DNA, the CDR3 is TGTGCCAGCCGAGGTGGCTCCTACGAGCAGTACTTC. Protein product: CASRGGSYEQYF.

This clone has ten or more counts. A read error may account for a junction end that differs from germline. The chain couples TRBV29-1 to TRBJ2-2; 7 bases fit TRBD1. The CDR3 extends over 14 amino acids. CDR1 and CDR2 from the germline V gene are SQVTM and ANQGSEA. CDR3 region: CSVEDRDITGELFF. The CDR3 nucleotides read TGCAGCGTCGAAGACAGGGATATCACCGGGGAGCTGTTTTTT.

The sample holds many counts of this clone. V usage is TRBV7-9 and J usage is TRBJ2-7; D gene ambiguous. Germline CDR1 SEHNR, CDR2 FQNEAQ (reference sequence). Trimming removed 3 bases from V and 4 bases from J, with 10 bases in between. The CDR3 is 13 residues long. The CDR3 DNA follows: TGTGCCAGCAGCTTCGCTAAAGGGTACGAGCAGTACTTC. Its protein product is CASSFAKGYEQYF.

This clone was seen many times. The chain is built from TRBV7-9 and TRBJ2-1; 8 positions agree with TRBD2. In germline, CDR1 is SEHNR, CDR2 FQNEAQ (reference sequence). The CDR3 sequence is 17 residues long. Germline trimming cut 4 bases from V and 3 bases from J; bases unmatched to any gene: 11. The CDR3 is CASSSPPRLAIYNEQFF. As DNA, the CDR3 is TGTGCCAGCAGCTCTCCCCCTCGACTAGCGATCTACAATGAGCAGTTCTTC.

This clone has a handful of counts. The chain is built from TRBV11-2 and TRBJ1-1; D gene unclear. The CDR3 runs to 13 residues. Germline V lookup: CDR1 SGHAT, CDR2 FQNNGV. Trimming cost V 2 bases and J 1 base, with 5 bases left between them. DNA of the CDR3: TGTGCCAGCAGCTTAACAGCGAACACTGAAGCTTTCTTT. Translated, it gives CASSLTANTEAFF.

In its sample, this clone was seen many times. The chain carries TRBV4-2 and TRBJ2-7; TRBD1 aligns across 9 bases. Per germline, CDR1 LGHNA and CDR2 YNFKEQ. The CDR3 runs 17 residues. The J segment lost 6 bases and the V segment lost 3 bases, leaving 15 bases of the junction unmatched. The CDR3 spells CASSHHATGQGGAEQYF. DNA of the CDR3: TGTGCCAGCAGCCACCACGCCACGGGACAGGGTGGGGCCGAGCAGTACTTC.

In nucleotides, the CDR3 is TGCACCAGCAGCCAAGGTAAAGCGGGGTACTTC. Translation: CTSSQGKAGYF. This chain uses TRBV1 with TRBJ2-7; no DNA check was done on the table's D call, TRBD2. TRBV1 is a documented pseudogene. This CDR3 spans 11 amino acids.

The chain couples TRBV28 to TRBJ2-3; a possible D gene is TRBD2 (6 bases). This CDR3 region has 18 residues. The V end lost 1 base, the J end lost 1 base, and 18 bases lay between the germline ends. Germline V gene data show CDR1 as MDHEN and CDR2 as SYDVKM. Here the CDR3 DNA reads TGTGCCAGCAGTTTATTCGGGTCGGAGGGTGTGGGCACAGATACGCAGTATTTT. It encodes CASSLFGSEGVGTDTQYF.

This rearrangement joins TRBV5-5 to TRBJ1-1; D is uncertain. V was trimmed by 0 bases and J by 1 base, leaving 4 bases between them. This CDR3 is built from 13 residues. Looked up from germline, CDR1 is SGHKS and CDR2 is YYEKEE (reference sequence). The CDR3 coding sequence is TGTGCCAGCAGCTTGGATCCGAACACTGAAGCTTTCTTT. Translation gives CASSLDPNTEAFF.

This clone was found a few times. This rearrangement joins TRBV29-1 to TRBJ2-5; maybe TRBD1 (5 bases). Trimming took off 5 bases at V and 5 bases at J, with 12 bases between the two ends. Germline CDR1 is SQVTM and CDR2 is ANQGSEA. This CDR3 region has 12 residues. The CDR3 loop is CSVRQGYETQYF. The CDR3 DNA is TGCAGCGTTCGCCAGGGTTATGAGACCCAGTACTTC.

This clone showed up just a few times. The chain has TRBV30 and TRBJ2-5, with D possibly being TRBD1 (5 bases). Deletions cut 5 bases from V and 0 bases from J, with 16 bases between. The length of the CDR3 is 15 residues. Germline V lookup: CDR1 GTSNPN, CDR2 SVGIG (reference sequence). DNA of the CDR3: TGTGCCTGGTCAAAGGGGTTAGCAGACCAAGAGACCCAGTACTTC. Its protein product is CAWSKGLADQETQYF.

This sequence joins TRBV4-1 and TRBJ2-1; TRBD2 matches at 10 bases. CDR3 length equals 15 residues. Trimming removed 0 bases from V and 9 bases from J; junction bases left unmatched: 5. The germline V gene has CDR1 MGHRA and CDR2 YSYEKL. CDR3 sequence (DNA): TGCGCCAGCAGCCAAGACCCTAGCGGGAGAGGTGAGCAGTTCTTC. Its translation: CASSQDPSGRGEQFF.

Only a few counts were recorded for this clone. This sequence joins TRBV25-1 and TRBJ2-1, with 9 bases matching TRBD2. Per the germline V gene, CDR1 is MGHDK and CDR2 is SYGVNS. This CDR3 spans 15 amino acids. V shed 3 bases, J shed 6 bases, and the junction held 6 bases outside the gene matches. Here the CDR3 DNA reads TGTGCCAGCAGTGATCCCAGCGGGAGGATCAATGAGCAGTTCTTC. It codes for CASSDPSGRINEQFF.

This chain uses TRBV7-2 with TRBJ2-1; D may match TRBD1 or TRBD2 (8 bases each). Trimming removed 3 bases at V and 12 bases at J, with 27 bases between. The CDR3 length is 17 residues. From germline, CDR1 is SGHTA and CDR2 FQGNSA. Here the CDR3 DNA reads TGTGCCAGCAGCTTTCGTGGACAGGGAATAGCGGGGAAGGGGCAGTTCTTC. Its protein product is CASSFRGQGIAGKGQFF.

V is TRBV9 and J is TRBJ2-3; D is uncertain. CDR1 SGDLS and CDR2 YYNGEE come from the germline V gene. The CDR3 extends over 15 amino acids. The V end was cut by 3 bases, the J end by 2 bases, with 13 bases between. DNA of the CDR3: TGTGCCAGCAGCGGATCCCCCGTCCTCACAGATACGCAGTATTTT. Translated, it gives CASSGSPVLTDTQYF. Full variable domain (remainder filled in from reference TRBV9 and TRBJ2-3): DSGVTQTPKHLITATGQRVTLRCSPRSGDLSVYWYQQSLDQGLQFLIQYYNGEERAKGNILERFSAQQFPDLHSELNLSSLELGDSALYFCASSGSPVLTDTQYFGPGTRLTVL.

The table lists this clone with a few counts. This chain uses TRBV5-4 with TRBJ2-2; no reliable D call. Trimming shortened V by 0 bases and J by 5 bases, and 8 bases separated the two germline ends. The CDR3 has 14 amino acids. Germline V gives CDR1 SGHNT, CDR2 YYREEE (reference sequence). This chain's CDR3 is CASSLEVNTGELFF. The CDR3 nucleotides are TGTGCCAGCAGCTTGGAGGTGAATACCGGGGAGCTGTTTTTT. Looking up the rest from reference TRBV5-4 and TRBJ2-2 gives the full variable domain: ETGVTQSPTHLIKTRGQQVTLRCSSQSGHNTVSWYQQALGQGPQFIFQYYREEENGRGNFPPRFSGLQFPNYSSELNVNALELDDSALYLCASSLEVNTGELFFGEGSRLTVL.

The sample holds a few counts of this clone. The rearrangement links TRBV9 to TRBJ2-3; D is undetermined. The CDR3 is 15 residues long. Per germline, CDR1 SGDLS and CDR2 YYNGEE. V gave up 3 bases and J gave up 0 bases, with 11 bases separating them. CDR3: CASSDDITSTDTQYF. Here the CDR3 DNA reads TGTGCCAGCAGCGACGACATAACCAGCACAGATACGCAGTATTTT.

This chain uses TRBV5-1 with TRBJ2-5, with D uncertain. Germline loops: CDR1 SGHRS, CDR2 YFSETQ. The V end was cut by 0 bases, the J end by 5 bases, with 14 bases between. The CDR3 spans 15 residues. The CDR3 is CASSLAGVGGETQYF. In DNA, the CDR3 is TGCGCCAGCAGCTTGGCCGGAGTGGGTGGCGAGACCCAGTACTTC.

This clone was seen a handful of times. The chain employs TRBV7-8 and TRBJ2-4; TRBD2 agrees at 7 bases. Per germline, CDR1 SGHVS and CDR2 FQNEAQ. The CDR3 covers 15 residues. V lost 3 bases, J lost 9 bases, and 11 bases stayed unmatched. CDR3 in amino acids: CASSFRWEREGIQYF. The CDR3 nucleotides are TGTGCCAGCAGCTTCCGGTGGGAGCGGGAAGGCATTCAGTACTTC. The full variable domain, completed using reference TRBV7-8 and TRBJ2-4, is GAGVSQSPRYKVAKRGQDVALRCDPISGHVSLFWYQQALGQGPEFLTYFQNEAQLDKSGLPSDRFFAERPEGSVSTLKIQRTQQEDSAVYLCASSFRWEREGIQYFGAGTRLSVL.

The chain combines TRBV5-4 with TRBJ2-1; 8 bases agree with TRBD2. The CDR3 consists of 14 residues. The V and J ends lost 4 bases and 7 bases, in that order; junction bases with no gene match: 7. Germline values: CDR1 SGHNT, CDR2 YYREEE (reference sequence). CDR3 sequence: CASSPGGRQNEQFF. The CDR3 DNA follows: TGTGCCAGCAGCCCGGGAGGGCGTCAGAATGAGCAGTTCTTC. Combining the CDR3 with reference TRBV5-4 and TRBJ2-1 gives the whole variable domain ETGVTQSPTHLIKTRGQQVTLRCSSQSGHNTVSWYQQALGQGPQFIFQYYREEENGRGNFPPRFSGLQFPNYSSELNVNALELDDSALYLCASSPGGRQNEQFFGPGTRLTVL.

J is TRBJ2-3 and V is TRBV19; TRBD1 aligns across 11 bases. Germline V CDR1 and CDR2: LNHDA, SQIVND (reference sequence). This CDR3 is 15 amino acids long. Trimming at V came to 3 bases and at J to 3 bases, leaving 2 bases not matched to a gene. CDR3 DNA sequence: TGTGCCAGTAGTATCGGACAGGGGGCAACAGATACGCAGTATTTT. Translated: CASSIGQGATDTQYF.

The chain couples TRBV6-5 to TRBJ2-1; no firm D call. The germline V gene has CDR1 MNHEY and CDR2 SVGAGI. This CDR3 is 14 amino acids long. The V end was cut by 0 bases, the J end by 5 bases, with 8 bases between. The CDR3 DNA is TGTGCCAGCAGTTACTCGTGGGCTGACAATGAGCAGTTCTTC. Translating gives CASSYSWADNEQFF.

This clone was seen a few times. The chain links TRBV6-6 to TRBJ2-5, with D unresolved. CDR1 and CDR2 from the germline V gene are MNHNY and SVGAGI (reference sequence). The CDR3 length is 12 residues. V was cut by 7 bases and J by 5 bases, with 11 bases left in between. CDR3 residues: CASKKLAETQYF. CDR3 bases: TGTGCCAGCAAAAAACTGGCGGAGACCCAGTACTTC.

The chain uses TRBV5-4 and TRBJ2-1; TRBD2 matches at 9 bases. Germline V gene data show CDR1 as SGHNT and CDR2 as YYREEE (reference sequence). This CDR3 has 16 amino acids. With V trimmed by 3 bases and J by 5 bases, 9 bases remained unmatched. The CDR3, as DNA: TGTGCCAGCAGCTCGCCGGGAGCGGGAGGCCACAATGAGCAGTTCTTC. As protein: CASSSPGAGGHNEQFF.

The chain employs TRBV19 and TRBJ2-2, with 8 nucleotides matching TRBD1. The CDR3 runs to 14 residues. Germline values: CDR1 LNHDA, CDR2 SQIVND (reference sequence). V was clipped by 5 bases and J by 10 bases; unmatched bases: 9. CDR3 sequence reads: CASSADRASTELFF. In DNA form, the CDR3 reads TGTGCCAGTAGTGCGGACAGGGCTAGTACGGAGCTGTTTTTT.

This clone was observed a few times. The chain carries TRBV2 and TRBJ2-1; TRBD1 might be the D (6 bases). Trimming shortened V by 6 bases and J by 7 bases, and 13 bases separated the two germline ends. CDR1 is SNHLY, CDR2 FYNNEI, per germline. This CDR3 spans 13 amino acids. CDR3 nucleotides: TGTGCCAGCAGCACGGACAGACAAAATGAGCAGTTCTTC. Its translation: CASSTDRQNEQFF.

Ten or more counts support this clone. This chain joins TRBV27 and TRBJ1-2; tentatively, D is TRBD1 (6 bases). The CDR3 sequence is 14 residues long. Germline-derived CDR1 and CDR2 are MNHEY and SMNVEV (reference sequence). V gave up 0 bases and J gave up 4 bases, with 9 bases separating them. The CDR3: CASSLSGGGYGYTF. CDR3 DNA sequence: TGTGCCAGCAGTTTATCTGGAGGGGGCTATGGCTACACCTTC.